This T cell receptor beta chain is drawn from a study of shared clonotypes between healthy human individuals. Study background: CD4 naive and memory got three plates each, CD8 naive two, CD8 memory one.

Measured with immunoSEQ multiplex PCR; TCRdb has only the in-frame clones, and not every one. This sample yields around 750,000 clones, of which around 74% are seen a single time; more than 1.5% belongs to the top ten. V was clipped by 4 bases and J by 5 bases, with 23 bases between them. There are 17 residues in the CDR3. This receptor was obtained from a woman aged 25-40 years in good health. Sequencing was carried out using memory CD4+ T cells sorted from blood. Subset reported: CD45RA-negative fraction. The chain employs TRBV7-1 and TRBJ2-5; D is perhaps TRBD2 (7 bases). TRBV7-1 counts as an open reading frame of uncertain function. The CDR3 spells CASSLNWGGGLTETQYF. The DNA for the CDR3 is TGTGCCAGCAGCTTAAATTGGGGAGGGGGACTCACGGAGACCCAGTACTTC.